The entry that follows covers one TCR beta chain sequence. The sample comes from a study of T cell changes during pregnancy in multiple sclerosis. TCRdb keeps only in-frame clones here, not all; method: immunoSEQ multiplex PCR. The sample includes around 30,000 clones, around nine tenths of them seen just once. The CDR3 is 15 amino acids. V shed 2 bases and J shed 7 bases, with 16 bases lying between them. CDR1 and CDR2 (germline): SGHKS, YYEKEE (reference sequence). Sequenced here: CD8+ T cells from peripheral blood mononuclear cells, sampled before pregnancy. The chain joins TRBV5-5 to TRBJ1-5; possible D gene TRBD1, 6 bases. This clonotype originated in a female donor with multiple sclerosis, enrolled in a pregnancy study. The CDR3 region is CASSLSGARGQPQHF. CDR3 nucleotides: TGTGCCAGCAGCTTATCAGGGGCGCGTGGCCAGCCCCAGCATTTT.